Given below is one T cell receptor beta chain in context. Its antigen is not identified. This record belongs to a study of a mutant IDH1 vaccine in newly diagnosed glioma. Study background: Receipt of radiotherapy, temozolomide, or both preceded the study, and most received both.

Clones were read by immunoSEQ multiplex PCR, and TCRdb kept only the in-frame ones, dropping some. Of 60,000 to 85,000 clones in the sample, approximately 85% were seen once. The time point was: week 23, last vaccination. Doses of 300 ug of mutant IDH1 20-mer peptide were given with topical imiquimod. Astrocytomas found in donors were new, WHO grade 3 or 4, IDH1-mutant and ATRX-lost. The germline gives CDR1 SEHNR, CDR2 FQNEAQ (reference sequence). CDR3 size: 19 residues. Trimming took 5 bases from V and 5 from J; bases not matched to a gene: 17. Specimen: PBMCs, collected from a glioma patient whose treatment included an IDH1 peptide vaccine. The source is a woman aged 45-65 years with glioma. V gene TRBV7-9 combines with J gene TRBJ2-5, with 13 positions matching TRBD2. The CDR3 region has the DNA TGTGCCAGCAGCCCCCGGTGGACTAGCGGGGGACTAACGAGGGAGACCCAGTACTTC. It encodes CASSPRWTSGGLTRETQYF.